These 7 T cell receptor beta chains came from one sample sequenced in a study of early T cells in non-severe SARS-CoV-2 infection. TCRdb re-called the 5' RACE reads through MiXCR, storing one row per CDR3 protein. The sample contains roughly 75,000 distinct CDR3 sequences, 8.5% to 10% of which appear only once. Sequencing input: whole blood. These receptors all stem from an adult who was a healthcare worker with PCR-confirmed SARS-CoV-2 infection or an uninfected control (not recorded which).

This clonotype was detected only a few times. V usage is TRBV18 and J usage is TRBJ1-1; D ambiguous. The CDR3 extends over 13 amino acids. Trimming left V 8 bases short and J 1 base short, with 11 bases between. Germline-derived CDR1 and CDR2 are KGHSH and LQKENI. CDR3 protein: CASRGQSNTEAFF. CDR3 DNA sequence: TGTGCCAGCCGAGGGCAGTCGAACACTGAAGCTTTCTTT.

This clonotype was detected only a few times. The chain has TRBV28 and TRBJ1-1; D perhaps matches TRBD1 (6 bases). Germline values: CDR1 MDHEN, CDR2 SYDVKM. CDR3 length: 13 amino acids. V was cut by 10 bases and J by 4 bases, with 16 bases left in between. CDR3 region: CAIKDSSGTEAFF. The CDR3 nucleotides read TGTGCCATTAAGGACAGTTCTGGCACTGAAGCTTTCTTT.

This clonotype was seen many times. The CDR3 loop is CASSLWRRGARSNTGELFF. In DNA, the CDR3 is TGTGCCAGCAGTTTATGGCGCAGGGGTGCTAGGTCGAACACCGGGGAGCTGTTTTTT. The chain combines TRBV27 with TRBJ2-2; TRBD1 is a possible D gene (6 bases). Trimming cost V 1 base and J 0 bases, with 18 bases left between them. This CDR3 region has 19 residues. Germline values: CDR1 MNHEY, CDR2 SMNVEV (reference sequence).

This clonotype was observed many times. The chain couples TRBV7-3 to TRBJ2-2; D uncertain. CDR1 SGHTA and CDR2 FQGTGA come from the germline V gene. The CDR3 has 13 residues. V was cut by 4 bases and J by 3 bases, with 6 bases left in between. CDR3 in amino acids: CASSSTDTGELFF. CDR3 sequence (DNA): TGTGCCAGCAGCTCCACAGACACCGGGGAGCTGTTTTTT.

Note on this clonotype: Relative to the germline gene, one junction end is altered; a read error may explain this. The chain uses TRBV3-1 and TRBJ2-2; no clear D. Looked up from germline, CDR1 is LGHDT and CDR2 is YNNKEL (reference sequence). This CDR3 comprises 14 residues. Written as DNA, the CDR3 is TGTGCCAGCAGCCTGACCAGTTTCACCGAGGAGCTGTTTTTT. Amino acids: CASSLTSFTEELFF.

This clonotype was detected many times. The V call is TRBV6-5, the J call TRBJ1-5; 8 bases align to TRBD1. The germline gives CDR1 MNHEY, CDR2 SVGAGI. Trimming cost V 5 bases and J 7 bases; bases outside gene matches: 4. The CDR3 has 13 residues. The CDR3 loop is CASSKTGEQPQHF. For the CDR3, the DNA is TGTGCCAGCAGTAAGACAGGGGAACAGCCCCAGCATTTT.

The rearrangement links TRBV28 to TRBJ2-6, with a possible D match to TRBD1 (6 bases). In germline, CDR1 is MDHEN, CDR2 SYDVKM. With 5 bases removed from V and 3 bases from J, the gap between germline ends came to 17 bases. CDR3 length: 17 residues. The CDR3 region has the DNA TGTGCCAGCAGTCCCGCGACAGGCGGCTTTGGGGCCAACGTCCTGACTTTC. This sequence encodes CASSPATGGFGANVLTF.